Presented here are 8 T cell receptor beta chains from one specimen sequenced in a study of blood T cell repertoires in COVID-19. Only in-frame clones appear in the TCRdb table, and some are missing; sequencing was by immunoSEQ multiplex PCR. The data show about 190,000 clones, about 91% seen once. Sequenced sample: peripheral blood. The source is a woman younger than 45 with acute or convalescent COVID-19.

V and J are TRBV2 and TRBJ2-5; D is possibly TRBD1 (6 bases). V shed 4 bases and J shed 0 bases, with 12 bases lying between them. Germline CDR1 and CDR2: SNHLY and FYNNEI. CDR3 length equals 15 residues. CDR3 coding DNA: TGTGCCAGCAGTGCTCAGGGGTCGGACCAAGAGACCCAGTACTTC. It encodes CASSAQGSDQETQYF.

The J gene is TRBJ2-1, the V gene TRBV25-1; D remains unclear. Germline V gene data show CDR1 as MGHDK and CDR2 as SYGVNS. Trimming removed 3 bases from V and 8 bases from J, with 5 bases in between. This CDR3 is built from 11 residues. The CDR3 spells CASSDRDEQFF. The DNA of the CDR3 is TGTGCCAGCAGTGATCGCGATGAGCAGTTCTTC.

This chain joins TRBV6-5 and TRBJ2-5; perhaps TRBD1 as D (6 bases). CDR3 length equals 13 residues. V was shortened by 6 bases and J by 1 base, with 9 bases between the two germline ends. Looked up from germline, CDR1 is MNHEY and CDR2 is SVGAGI. The CDR3 nucleotides read TGTGCCAGCAGGGACAGTGGCCAAGAGACCCAGTACTTC. Translated, it gives CASRDSGQETQYF.

The chain links TRBV5-1 to TRBJ2-3, with 11 positions matching TRBD2. This CDR3 spans 16 amino acids. With 4 bases clipped from V and 3 bases from J, the junction kept 7 bases outside the gene matches. Germline CDR1 reads SGHRS; CDR2 reads YFSETQ. In nucleotides, the CDR3 is TGCGCCAGCAGCCAGGGACTAGCGGTCAGGACAGATACGCAGTATTTT. Amino acids: CASSQGLAVRTDTQYF.

The chain employs TRBV5-1 and TRBJ2-7, with D possibly TRBD1 on 5 matching bases. Trimming stripped 7 bases from V and 0 bases from J, with 11 bases between. The CDR3 length is 13 residues. Per the germline V gene, CDR1 is SGHRS and CDR2 is YFSETQ. The CDR3 loop is CASGAGHSYEQYF. In DNA form, the CDR3 reads TGCGCCAGCGGGGCAGGACACTCCTACGAGCAGTACTTC.

J is TRBJ2-1 and V is TRBV2, with a tentative D call TRBD2 (6 bases). The ends were cut back, 3 bases at V and 9 bases at J, with 15 bases in the middle. The germline V gene encodes CDR1 SNHLY and CDR2 FYNNEI. The length of the CDR3 is 14 residues. The CDR3 nucleotides are TGTGCCAGCAGTGACCGGAGGGTTCGGACTGAGCAGTTCTTC. Translation: CASSDRRVRTEQFF.

The V and J genes are TRBV2 and TRBJ2-5; possibly TRBD2 for D (5 bases). Trimming cost V 4 bases and J 4 bases, with 10 bases left between them. Germline V lookup: CDR1 SNHLY, CDR2 FYNNEI. This CDR3 has 13 residues. CDR3 in DNA: TGTGCCAGCAGTGCACGAGGAGGAGAGACCCAGTACTTC. This encodes CASSARGGETQYF.

This clone was seen more than once but under ten times. The CDR3 region has the DNA TGTGCCACCAGCAGAGATGCGAACTTAGAAGCTTTCTTT. It specifies CATSRDANLEAFF. The rearrangement joins TRBV15 to TRBJ1-1, with D uncertain. V lost 0 bases and J lost 8, with 10 bases in between. The CDR3 has 13 amino acids. Germline-derived CDR1 and CDR2 are LNHNV and YYDKDF (reference sequence).